This T cell receptor (beta chain) was obtained from a study of cytomegalovirus exposure and HLA in healthy donors. About this clone: Antigen: not known.

The PCR ran on 60 Vbeta and 13 Jbeta primers. Some clones are missing from TCRdb's copy, which holds only in-frame ones; the method was immunoSEQ multiplex PCR. The sample has around 150,000 clones; roughly 77% are singletons. CDR3 length: 15 amino acids. With V trimmed by 3 bases and J by 4 bases, 5 bases remained unmatched. Germline loops: CDR1 ENHRY, CDR2 SYGVKD. Study outcomes and limitations: Across donors, sequencing depth was assumed by presence/absence analyses to be roughly uniform.

The sequence derives from a woman aged 40-49 years in good health and CMV-seropositive. Sequencing was carried out using PBMCs. The V gene is TRBV10-3, the J gene TRBJ2-1; 8 bases fit TRBD1. CDR3 in DNA: TGTGCCATCAGTGATACCCGGGACAGGTACAATGAGCAGTTCTTC. The encoded protein is CAISDTRDRYNEQFF.